This TCR beta chain originates from a study of response to subunit inactivated influenza vaccine. There are many counts of this clonotype. Its antigen remains unidentified. A single record per CDR3 protein comes from TCRdb applying MiXCR to the RT-PCR reads. The data contain 150,000 to 200,000 distinct CDR3 sequences, over 9.5% of them singletons. This CDR3 comprises 17 residues. V gave up 5 bases and J gave up 2 bases, with 19 bases separating them. Whole-study results and caveats: Authors suggested that a seasonal influenza vaccination recruits few new T cells each time.

This sample also appeared in a second study, on T cells expressing NK-cell markers. This second study notes: In generating TCR beta cDNA, 5'RACE template switching with UMIs was used.

V and J are TRBV12-3 or TRBV12-4 and TRBJ2-1; possible D gene TRBD1, 8 bases. This clonotype was obtained from a man aged 50 to 60 who received an inactivated influenza vaccine. The material sequenced was CD8+ T cells sorted from PBMCs, taken 11 to 12 days after vaccination. The CDR3 DNA reads TGTGCCAGCAGTCCAACGACAGGGGAGGGGGCCTACAATGAGCAGTTCTTC. It specifies CASSPTTGEGAYNEQFF.